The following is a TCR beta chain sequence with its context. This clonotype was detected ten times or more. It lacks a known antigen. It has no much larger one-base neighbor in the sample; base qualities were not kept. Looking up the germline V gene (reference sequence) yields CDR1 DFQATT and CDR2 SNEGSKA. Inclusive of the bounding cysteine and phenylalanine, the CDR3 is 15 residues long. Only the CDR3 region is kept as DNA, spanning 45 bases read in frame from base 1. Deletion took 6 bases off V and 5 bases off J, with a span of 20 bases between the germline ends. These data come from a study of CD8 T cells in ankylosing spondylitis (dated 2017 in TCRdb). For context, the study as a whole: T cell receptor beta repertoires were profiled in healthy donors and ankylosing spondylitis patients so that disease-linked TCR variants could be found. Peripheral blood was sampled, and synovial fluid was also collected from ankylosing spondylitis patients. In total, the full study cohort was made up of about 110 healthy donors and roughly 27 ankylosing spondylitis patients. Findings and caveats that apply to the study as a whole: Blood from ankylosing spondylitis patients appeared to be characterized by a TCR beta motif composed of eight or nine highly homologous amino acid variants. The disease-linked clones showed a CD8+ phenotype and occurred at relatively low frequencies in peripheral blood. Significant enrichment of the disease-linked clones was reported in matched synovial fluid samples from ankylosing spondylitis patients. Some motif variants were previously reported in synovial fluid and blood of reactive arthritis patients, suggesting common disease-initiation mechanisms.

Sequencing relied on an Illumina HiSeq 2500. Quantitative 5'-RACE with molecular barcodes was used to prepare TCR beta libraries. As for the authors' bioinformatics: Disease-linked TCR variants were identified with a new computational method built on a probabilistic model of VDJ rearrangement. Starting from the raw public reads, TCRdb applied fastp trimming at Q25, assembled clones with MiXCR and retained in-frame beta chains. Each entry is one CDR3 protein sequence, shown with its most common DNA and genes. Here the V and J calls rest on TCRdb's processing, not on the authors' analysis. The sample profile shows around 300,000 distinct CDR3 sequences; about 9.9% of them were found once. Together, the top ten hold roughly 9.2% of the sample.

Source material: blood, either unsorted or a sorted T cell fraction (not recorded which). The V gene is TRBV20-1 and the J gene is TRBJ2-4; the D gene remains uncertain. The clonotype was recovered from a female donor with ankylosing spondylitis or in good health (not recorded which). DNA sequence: TGCAGTGCCCGTGATACTACCTTGAGCGAAAACATTCAGTACTTC. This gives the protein CSARDTTLSENIQYF.